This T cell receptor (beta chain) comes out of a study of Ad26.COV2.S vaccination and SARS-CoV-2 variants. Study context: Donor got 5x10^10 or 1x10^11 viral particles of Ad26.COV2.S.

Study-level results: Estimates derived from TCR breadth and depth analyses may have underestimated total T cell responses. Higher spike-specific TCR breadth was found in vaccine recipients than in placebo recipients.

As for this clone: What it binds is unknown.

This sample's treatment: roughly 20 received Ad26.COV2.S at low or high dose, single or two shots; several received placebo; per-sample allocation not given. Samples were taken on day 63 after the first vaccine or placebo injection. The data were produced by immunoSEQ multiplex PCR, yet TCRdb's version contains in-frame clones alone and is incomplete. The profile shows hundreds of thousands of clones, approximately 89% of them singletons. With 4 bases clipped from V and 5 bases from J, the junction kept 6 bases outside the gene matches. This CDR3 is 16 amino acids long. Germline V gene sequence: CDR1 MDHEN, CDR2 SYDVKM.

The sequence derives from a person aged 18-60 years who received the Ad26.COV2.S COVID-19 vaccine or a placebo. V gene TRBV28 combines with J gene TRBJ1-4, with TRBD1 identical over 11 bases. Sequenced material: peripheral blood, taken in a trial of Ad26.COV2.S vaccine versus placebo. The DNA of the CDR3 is TGTGCCAGCAGTTCGGCCGGGACAGGGGGAAATGAAAAACTGTTTTTT. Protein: CASSSAGTGGNEKLFF.